The rows below give T cell receptor beta chains drawn from one sample of a study of T-cell reconstitution after alpha-beta-depleted transplantation in children. TCRdb redid the calling of the PCR reads with MiXCR, one entry per CDR3 protein. The table shows a few hundred thousand distinct CDR3 sequences, with 9.5% to 10% occurring only once. The material sequenced was PBMCs from the stem cell graft donor, taken from the stem cell graft. These receptors were obtained from a human donor who donated a stem cell graft to a child with SCID. The CDR3 runs from the conserved cysteine through the conserved F or W. The D gene is left open where the match is weak. Some rows mark clone size as missing; the rest say once, few, many or name a class of expanded clone.

few,16,TRBV12-3/TRBV12-4,TRBD2,TRBJ2-3,TGTGCCAGCAGTTTTTGGCTAGCGGACTCCACAGATACGCAGTATTTT,CASSFWLADSTDTQYF
-,13,TRBV29-1,-,TRBJ2-1,TGCAGCGTTGAATTGGCTAGCTGGAATGAGCAGTTCTTC,CSVELASWNEQFF
many,14,TRBV7-9,-,TRBJ2-3,TGTGCCAGCAGCTCCCCCTCCTTCATGGATACGCAGTATTTT,CASSSPSFMDTQYF
-,12,TRBV11-1,TRBD1,TRBJ2-7,TGTGCCAGCAGCCCGACAGGGACCGAGCAGTACTTC,CASSPTGTEQYF
-,13,TRBV3-1,-,TRBJ1-1,TGTGCCAGCAGCCAAGATTCCTCGGGTGGGGCTTTCTTT,CASSQDSSGGAFF
few,15,TRBV24-1,TRBD1,TRBJ2-7,TGTGCCACCAGTGATCTCAGAGGGGGCAAGGACGAGCAGTACTTC,CATSDLRGGKDEQYF
many,15,TRBV4-1,TRBD1,TRBJ2-1,TGCGCCAGCAGCCAAAGGGACAGGGGACACAATGAGCAGTTCTTC,CASSQRDRGHNEQFF
few,13,TRBV20-1,-,TRBJ1-2,TGCAGTGCTAGAGTGGGAGGGTTGAAAGGCTACACCTTC,CSARVGGLKGYTF
few,15,TRBV29-1,TRBD2,TRBJ2-3,TGCAGCGTTCGAATTAGCGGGGGCCCAGGGGATACGCAGTATTTT,CSVRISGGPGDTQYF
many,14,TRBV7-8,TRBD1,TRBJ2-5,TGTGCCAGCAGCCTTCGGACAGGGGGAGAGACCCAGTACTTC,CASSLRTGGETQYF
few,15,TRBV5-5,TRBD1,TRBJ2-3,TGTGCCAGCAGCTTGGGGGACAGAGCCACAGATACGCAGTATTTT,CASSLGDRATDTQYF
-,14,TRBV5-6,-,TRBJ2-5,TGTGCCAGCAGCTCCCTGGGGAACCCCGAGACCCAGTACTTC,CASSSLGNPETQYF
many,15,TRBV10-3,-,TRBJ2-3,TGTGCCATCAGTGAGAGGGGTGGTAGCACAGATACGCAGTATTTT,CAISERGGSTDTQYF
many,14,TRBV4-1,-,TRBJ1-2,TGCGCCAGCAGCAGCGACACGGCTAACTATGGCTACACCTTC,CASSSDTANYGYTF
-,14,TRBV29-1,-,TRBJ2-3,TGCAGCGTTGACATGGGGGGGGCCCAAGATACGCAGTATTTT,CSVDMGGAQDTQYF
few,16,TRBV12-5,-,TRBJ1-5,TGTGCTAGTGGTTCACCCAGGGCCGGGGGGAATCAGCCCCAGCATTTT,CASGSPRAGGNQPQHF
few,15,TRBV5-1,TRBD1,TRBJ2-1,TGCGCCAGCAGCTTGGAGGGACAGGGGTACAATGAGCAGTTCTTC,CASSLEGQGYNEQFF
-,16,TRBV6-1,-,TRBJ2-3,TGTGCCAGCAGGGGGGGGACAGCGGGGAGCACAGATACGCAGTATTTT,CASRGGTAGSTDTQYF
many,16,TRBV7-9,TRBD1,TRBJ1-4,TGTGCCAGCAGCACCCGGGACAGGGGACCTAATGAAAAACTGTTTTTT,CASSTRDRGPNEKLFF
-,14,TRBV3-1,-,TRBJ1-1,TGTGCCAGCAGCCATAGCCAGGCAGGCGGGGATGCTTTCTTT,CASSHSQAGGDAFF
many,14,TRBV6-5,-,TRBJ2-3,TGTGCCAGCAGTAGGGGGACTAGCACAGATACGCAGTATTTT,CASSRGTSTDTQYF
many,15,TRBV20-1,TRBD2,TRBJ2-7,TGCAGTGCTAGAATACTAGCGGGGGATTTCTACGAGCAGTACTTC,CSARILAGDFYEQYF
few,14,TRBV20-1,TRBD2,TRBJ2-7,TGCAGTGCTAGAGGCCCTAGCGGAAACGGCGAGCAGTACTTC,CSARGPSGNGEQYF
-,14,TRBV12-3/TRBV12-4,-,TRBJ2-1,TGTGCCAGCAGTTTTGGGGGGGGGCTTGATGAGCAGTTCTTC,CASSFGGGLDEQFF
-,14,TRBV7-9,-,TRBJ1-2,TGTGCCAGCACCTACCGAGAAGCTAACTATGGCTACACCTTC,CASTYREANYGYTF
few,15,TRBV27,TRBD2,TRBJ2-3,TGTGCCAGCTCCGGGGGGGCCTGGGGCACAGATACGCAGTATTTT,CASSGGAWGTDTQYF
many,14,TRBV12-3/TRBV12-4,TRBD1,TRBJ2-3,TGTGCCAGCAGTCGGGACAGGGAGGGAGATACGCAGTATTTT,CASSRDREGDTQYF
-,15,TRBV27,-,TRBJ2-5,TGTGCCAGCAGTTTATCGCGGGGCAGGGGAGAGACCCAGTACTTC,CASSLSRGRGETQYF